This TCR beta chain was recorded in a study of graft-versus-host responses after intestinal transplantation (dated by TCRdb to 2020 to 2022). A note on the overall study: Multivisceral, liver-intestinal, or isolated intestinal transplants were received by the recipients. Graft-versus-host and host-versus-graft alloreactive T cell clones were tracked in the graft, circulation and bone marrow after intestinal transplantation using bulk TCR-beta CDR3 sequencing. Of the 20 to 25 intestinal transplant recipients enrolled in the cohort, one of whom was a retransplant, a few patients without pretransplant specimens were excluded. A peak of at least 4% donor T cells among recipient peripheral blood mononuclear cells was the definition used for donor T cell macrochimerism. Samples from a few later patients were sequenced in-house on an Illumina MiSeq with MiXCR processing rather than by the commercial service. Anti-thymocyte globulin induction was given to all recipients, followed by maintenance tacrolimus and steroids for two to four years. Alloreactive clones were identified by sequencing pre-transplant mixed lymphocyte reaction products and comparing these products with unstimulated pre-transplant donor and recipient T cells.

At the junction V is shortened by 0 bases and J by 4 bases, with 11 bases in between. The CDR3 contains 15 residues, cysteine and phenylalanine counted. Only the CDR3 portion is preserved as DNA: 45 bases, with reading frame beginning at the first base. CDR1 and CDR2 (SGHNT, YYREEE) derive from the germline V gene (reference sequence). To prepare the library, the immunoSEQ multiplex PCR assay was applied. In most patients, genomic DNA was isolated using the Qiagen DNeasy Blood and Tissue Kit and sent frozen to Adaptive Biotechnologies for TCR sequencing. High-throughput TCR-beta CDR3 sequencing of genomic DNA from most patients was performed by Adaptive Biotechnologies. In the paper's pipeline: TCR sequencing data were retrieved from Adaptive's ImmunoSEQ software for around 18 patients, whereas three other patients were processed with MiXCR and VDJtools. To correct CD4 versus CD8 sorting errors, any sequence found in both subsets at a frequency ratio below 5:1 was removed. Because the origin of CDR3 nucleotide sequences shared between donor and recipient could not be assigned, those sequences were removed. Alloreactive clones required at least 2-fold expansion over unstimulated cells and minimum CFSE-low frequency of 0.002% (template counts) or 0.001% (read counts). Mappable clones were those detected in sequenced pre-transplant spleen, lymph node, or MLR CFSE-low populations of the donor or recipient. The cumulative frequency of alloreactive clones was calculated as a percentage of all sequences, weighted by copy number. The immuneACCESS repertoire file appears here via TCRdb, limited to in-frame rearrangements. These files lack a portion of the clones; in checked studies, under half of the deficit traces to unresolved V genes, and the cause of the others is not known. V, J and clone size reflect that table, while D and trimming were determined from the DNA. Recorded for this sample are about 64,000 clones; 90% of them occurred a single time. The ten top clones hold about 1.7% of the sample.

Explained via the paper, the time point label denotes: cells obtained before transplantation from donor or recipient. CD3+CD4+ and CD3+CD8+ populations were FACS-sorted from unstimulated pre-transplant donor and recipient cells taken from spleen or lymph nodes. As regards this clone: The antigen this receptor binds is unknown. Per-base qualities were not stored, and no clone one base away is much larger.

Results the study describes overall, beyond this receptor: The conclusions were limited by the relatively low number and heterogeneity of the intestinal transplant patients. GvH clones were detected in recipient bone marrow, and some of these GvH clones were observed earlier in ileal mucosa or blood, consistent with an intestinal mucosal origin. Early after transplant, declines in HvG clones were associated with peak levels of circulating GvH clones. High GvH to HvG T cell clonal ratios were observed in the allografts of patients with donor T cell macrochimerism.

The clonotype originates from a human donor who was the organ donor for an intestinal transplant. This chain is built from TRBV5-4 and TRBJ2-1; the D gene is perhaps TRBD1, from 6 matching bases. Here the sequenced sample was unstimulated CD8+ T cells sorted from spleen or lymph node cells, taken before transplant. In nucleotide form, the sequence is TGTGCCAGCAGCTTGGACAGGGTTTTATACAATGAGCAGTTCTTC. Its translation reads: CASSLDRVLYNEQFF.